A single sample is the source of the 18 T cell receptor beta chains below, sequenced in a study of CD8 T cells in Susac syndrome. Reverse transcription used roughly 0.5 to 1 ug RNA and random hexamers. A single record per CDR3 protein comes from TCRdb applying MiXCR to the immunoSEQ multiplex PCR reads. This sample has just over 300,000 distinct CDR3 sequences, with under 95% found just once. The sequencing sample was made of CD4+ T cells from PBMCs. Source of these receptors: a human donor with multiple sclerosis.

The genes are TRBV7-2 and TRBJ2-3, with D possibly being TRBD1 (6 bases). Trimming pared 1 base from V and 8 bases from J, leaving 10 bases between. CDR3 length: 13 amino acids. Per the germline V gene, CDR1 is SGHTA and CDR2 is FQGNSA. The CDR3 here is CASSLETGGTQYF. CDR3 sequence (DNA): TGTGCCAGCAGCTTAGAGACAGGCGGTACGCAGTATTTT.

The DNA for the CDR3 is TGTGCCAGCAGCCAAGATCGGGGCAGGGCAAACTATGGCTACACCTTC. It yields the protein CASSQDRGRANYGYTF. V usage is TRBV4-2 and J usage is TRBJ1-2, with D possibly TRBD1 on 5 matching bases. The CDR3 has 16 residues. V was trimmed by 0 bases and J by 2 bases, leaving 13 bases between them. Per the germline V gene, CDR1 is LGHNA and CDR2 is YNFKEQ.

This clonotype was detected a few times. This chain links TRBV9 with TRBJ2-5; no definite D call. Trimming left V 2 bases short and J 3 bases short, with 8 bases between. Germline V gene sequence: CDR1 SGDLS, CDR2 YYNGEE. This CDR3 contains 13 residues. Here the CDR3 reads CASSVYPEETQYF. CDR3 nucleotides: TGTGCCAGCAGCGTCTATCCTGAAGAGACCCAGTACTTC.

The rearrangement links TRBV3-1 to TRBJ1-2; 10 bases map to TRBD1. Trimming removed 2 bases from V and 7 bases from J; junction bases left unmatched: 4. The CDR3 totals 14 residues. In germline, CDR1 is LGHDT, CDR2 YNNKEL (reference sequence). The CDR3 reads CASSQRDRGFGYTF. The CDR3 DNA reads TGTGCCAGCAGCCAAAGGGACAGGGGATTTGGCTACACCTTC.

CDR3 in amino acids: CASSVQLAGTTDTQYF. As DNA, the CDR3 is TGTGCCAGCAGCGTACAACTAGCGGGGACCACAGATACGCAGTATTTT. The V call is TRBV7-8, the J call TRBJ2-3; 10 bases align to TRBD2. J lost 2 bases, V lost 5 bases, and 7 bases had no gene match. From germline, CDR1 is SGHVS and CDR2 FQNEAQ. The CDR3 has 16 amino acids.

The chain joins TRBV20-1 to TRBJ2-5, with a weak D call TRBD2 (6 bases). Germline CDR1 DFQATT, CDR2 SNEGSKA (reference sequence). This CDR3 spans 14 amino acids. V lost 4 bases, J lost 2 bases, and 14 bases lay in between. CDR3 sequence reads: CSAIPGLQQETQYF. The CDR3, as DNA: TGCAGTGCTATCCCGGGACTTCAACAAGAGACCCAGTACTTC.

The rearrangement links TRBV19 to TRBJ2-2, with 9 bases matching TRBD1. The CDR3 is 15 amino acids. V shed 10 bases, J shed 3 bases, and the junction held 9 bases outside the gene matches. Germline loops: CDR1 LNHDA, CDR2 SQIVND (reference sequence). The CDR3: CATKPGTGYTGELFF. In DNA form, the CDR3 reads TGTGCCACTAAACCCGGGACAGGGTACACCGGGGAGCTGTTTTTT.

The CDR3 coding sequence is TGTGCCGCCGGGACAGGGGGCACAGATACGCAGTATTTT. This codes for CAAGTGGTDTQYF. The chain carries TRBV24-1 and TRBJ2-3, with 10 bases that match TRBD1. Trimming at V came to 12 bases and at J to 1 base, leaving 3 bases not matched to a gene. The germline V gene encodes CDR1 KGHDR and CDR2 SFDVKD. The CDR3 totals 13 residues.

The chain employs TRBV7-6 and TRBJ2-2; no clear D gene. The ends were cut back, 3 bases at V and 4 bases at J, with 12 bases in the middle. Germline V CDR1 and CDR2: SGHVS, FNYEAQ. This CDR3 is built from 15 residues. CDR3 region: CASSLAAPPTGELFF. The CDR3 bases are TGTGCCAGCAGCTTGGCGGCTCCCCCCACCGGGGAGCTGTTTTTT.

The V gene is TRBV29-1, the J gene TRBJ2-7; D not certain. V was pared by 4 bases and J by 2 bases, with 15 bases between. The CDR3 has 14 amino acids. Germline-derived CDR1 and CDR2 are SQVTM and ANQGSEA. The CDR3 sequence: CSVVRLTPPYEQYF. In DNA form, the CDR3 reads TGCAGCGTTGTCCGGCTTACACCCCCCTACGAGCAGTACTTC.

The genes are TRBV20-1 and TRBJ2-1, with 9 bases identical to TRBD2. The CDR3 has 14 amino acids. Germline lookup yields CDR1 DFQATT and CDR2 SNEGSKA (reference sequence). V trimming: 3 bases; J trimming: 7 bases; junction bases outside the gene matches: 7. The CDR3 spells CSARTSGHLNEQFF. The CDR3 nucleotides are TGCAGTGCTAGGACTAGCGGCCATTTGAATGAGCAGTTCTTC.

CDR3 region: CASSRGGPNTGELFF. The CDR3 bases are TGTGCCAGCAGCAGAGGAGGACCGAACACCGGGGAGCTGTTTTTT. This rearrangement joins TRBV12-3 or TRBV12-4 to TRBJ2-2, with D tentatively TRBD2 (5 bases). Trimming pared 6 bases from V and 0 bases from J, leaving 11 bases between. The CDR3 runs to 15 residues.

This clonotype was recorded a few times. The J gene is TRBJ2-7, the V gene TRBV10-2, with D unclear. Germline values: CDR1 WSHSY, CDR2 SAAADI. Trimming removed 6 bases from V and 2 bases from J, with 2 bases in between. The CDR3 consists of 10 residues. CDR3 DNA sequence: TGCGCCAGCAGGGCCTACGAGCAGTACTTC. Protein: CASRAYEQYF.

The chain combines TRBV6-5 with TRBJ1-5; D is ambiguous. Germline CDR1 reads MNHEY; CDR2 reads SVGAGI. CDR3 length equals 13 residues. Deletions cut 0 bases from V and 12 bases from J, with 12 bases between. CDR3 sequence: CASSYSRGLVQHF. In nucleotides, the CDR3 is TGTGCCAGCAGTTACTCTCGAGGGCTGGTCCAGCATTTT.

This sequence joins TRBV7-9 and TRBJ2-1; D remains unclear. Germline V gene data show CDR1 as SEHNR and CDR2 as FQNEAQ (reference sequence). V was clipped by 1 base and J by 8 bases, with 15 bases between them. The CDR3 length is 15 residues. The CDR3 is CASSLEVWLRDEQFF. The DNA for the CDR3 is TGTGCCAGCAGCTTAGAGGTGTGGCTTAGGGATGAGCAGTTCTTC.

Here the CDR3 reads CASKTVAGFTEAFF. The CDR3 nucleotides are TGTGCCAGCAAAACAGTGGCCGGCTTCACTGAAGCTTTCTTT. The chain has TRBV12-3 or TRBV12-4 and TRBJ1-1; no reliable D call. Trimming removed 7 bases from V and 4 bases from J, with 16 bases in between. The CDR3 is made up of 14 amino acids.

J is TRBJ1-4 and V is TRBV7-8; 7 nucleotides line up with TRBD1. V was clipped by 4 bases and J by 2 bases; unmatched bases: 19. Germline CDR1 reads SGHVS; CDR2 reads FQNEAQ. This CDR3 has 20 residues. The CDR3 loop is CASSSNPYRGKRSTNEKLFF. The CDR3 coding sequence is TGTGCCAGCAGCTCCAACCCATACAGGGGAAAACGTTCCACTAATGAAAAACTGTTTTTT.

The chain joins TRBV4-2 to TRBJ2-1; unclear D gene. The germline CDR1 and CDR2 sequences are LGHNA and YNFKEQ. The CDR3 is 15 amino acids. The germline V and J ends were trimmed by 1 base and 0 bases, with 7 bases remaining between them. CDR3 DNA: TGTGCCAGCAGCCAAGTCGAAAGCTCCTACAATGAGCAGTTCTTC. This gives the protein CASSQVESSYNEQFF.